Sequencing of this T cell receptor beta chain was carried out in a study of shared clonotypes between healthy human individuals. The repertoire was sequenced with immunoSEQ multiplex PCR; TCRdb's copy has only in-frame clones and lacks some. The profile shows millions of clones, approximately 93% of them singletons. This CDR3 contains 14 residues. Germline V gene lookup returns CDR1 MDHEN and CDR2 SYDVKM. Trimming took 8 bases from V and 7 from J; bases not matched to a gene: 11. The chain recombines TRBV28 with TRBJ1-5, with 7 bases that match TRBD1. The sequencing input was naive CD4+ T cells from PBMCs. The subset: CD45RA+ positively selected. The clonotype comes from a man younger than 35 in good health. Some clones in this sample may be carry-over from other donors' samples. The CDR3 DNA sequence: TGTGCCAGCGGACTTCGACAGGGTTGGCAGCCCCAGCATTTT. Its translation is CASGLRQGWQPQHF.